This T cell receptor (beta chain) was sequenced for a study of blood T cell repertoires in COVID-19 (dated by TCRdb to the early 2020s). About the study as a whole: Samples covering the acute and convalescent phases of COVID-19 were provided by collaborators in the United States, Italy and Spain. Deeply sampled blood TCRbeta repertoires from subjects exposed to, actively infected with, or recovered from COVID-19 were included in the dataset. Samples were obtained from the ongoing ImmuneRACE study (first 160 participants) and from over 1,000 subjects provided by 6 global collaborators. Where HLA class I and class II types were available, the types were taken from metadata supplied by the sample provider, not from assay-based typing. The material from the prospective study consisted of cDNA or gDNA derived from T cells, B-cell-depleted T cells, or PBMCs. A freely available public database, intended as a resource for researchers studying the immune response to SARS-CoV-2, is where the repertoires were released. The sample metadata nearly always contained a de-identified subject ID, COVID-19 status, age in years and sex. Beyond this particular receptor, the publication reports: Clinical and demographic metadata were provided uncurated, with the amount varying by source and participant.

Details on this clone: Its antigen is currently not known. Base qualities are missing; no much larger clone stands one base away.

TCRbeta CDR3 regions were amplified from genomic DNA using the immunoSEQ Assay, a bias-controlled multiplex PCR. The authors' analysis ran thus. The number of nucleated cells in each sample was estimated by amplification of reference gene primers within the assay. To quantify the absolute abundance of each unique TCRbeta CDR3 rearrangement, sequence reads were collapsed and filtered. For each sample, productive Simpson clonality was calculated by taking the square root of Simpson's diversity index across productive rearrangements. TCRdb stores this immuneACCESS table with in-frame sequences only. Part of the clones is absent; in the studies checked, under half of the shortfall reflects unresolved V genes, and no reason is known for the rest. The V and J calls and clone size come from that table; D and trimming were worked out from the DNA. In all, the sample holds some 180,000 clones, and less than 85% of those were seen once. The ten largest clones add up to 13% of the sample.

The CDR3 has 13 amino acids, counting the end cysteine and phenylalanine. Solely the CDR3 DNA is kept, with 39 bases framed from the first base. V loses 5 bases, J loses 5 bases, and the germline ends lie 9 bases apart. The germline V gene (reference sequence) specifies SEHNR as CDR1 and FQNEAQ as CDR2. Another Seattle source contributed samples from volunteer blood donors who had recovered from COVID-19. Each collaborating institution followed its own protocols to collect whole blood in K2EDTA tubes. Collaborator samples were shipped for TCRbeta analysis as frozen whole blood, isolated PBMCs, or DNA extracted from either sample type.

The sequenced sample consisted of peripheral blood. This sequence was found in a man aged 45-65 years who had recovered from COVID-19. The chain is assembled from TRBV7-9 and TRBJ2-2, and TRBD2 may be the D gene, going by 5 matching bases. The DNA is as follows: TGTGCCAGCAGCAAACGGGGTACCGGGGAGCTGTTTTTT. Translation gives CASSKRGTGELFF.